These T cell receptor beta chains were read from a single sample in a study of post-analysis software for immune sequencing data. Via MiXCR, TCRdb re-called the PCR reads, giving one row per CDR3 protein. The table has roughly 620,000 distinct CDR3 sequences, 44% seen once. The sample was blood. These receptors originate from a girl between 5 and 17 years old with multiple sclerosis. CDR3s include the opening cysteine and the closing phenylalanine or tryptophan. A D gene is named only where the DNA matches it firmly. Size is omitted from some rows. Given values are once, few, many or a class for expanded clones.

d_gene | abundance | j_gene | v_gene | CDR3nt | CDR3aa
- | few | TRBJ1-4 | TRBV12-3/TRBV12-4 | TGTGCCAGCCGATCCCAGCCGGGAGAAAAACTGTTTTTT | CASRSQPGEKLFF
- | few | TRBJ2-3 | TRBV24-1 | TGTGCCACCCGATCTAGCACAGATACGCAGTATTTT | CATRSSTDTQYF
- | - | TRBJ2-5 | TRBV12-3/TRBV12-4 | TGTGCCAGCAGTTTAGCGGGACGAGGGGAGACCCAGTACTTC | CASSLAGRGETQYF
- | - | TRBJ2-5 | TRBV10-3 | TGTGCCATCAGTGAAGGTAGTTCTTCAGAGACCCAGTACTTC | CAISEGSSSETQYF
- | few | TRBJ2-6 | TRBV20-1 | TGCAGTGCTAGGAGGGACTCTGGGGCCAACGTCCTGACTTTC | CSARRDSGANVLTF
- | few | TRBJ2-7 | TRBV4-1 | TGCGCCAGCAGCCAAGAAATGCGGAGATCCTACGAGCAGTACTTC | CASSQEMRRSYEQYF
- | - | TRBJ2-5 | TRBV12-3/TRBV12-4 | TGTGCCACTACGGACCACCGAGTGCAGTACTTC | CATTDHRVQYF
- | - | TRBJ2-3 | TRBV4-1 | TGCGCCAGCAGCCAAGTGGCAGTACTATCTAGCACAGATACGCAGGATTTT | CASSQVAVLSSTDTQDF
- | - | TRBJ2-5 | TRBV5-4 | TGTGCCAGCAGCTCCGACCTCGAGGCTTGTCGTGAGCAGTACTTC | CASSSDLEACREQYF
- | - | TRBJ2-7 | TRBV5-1 | TGCGCCAGCAGGCGGCAGTCGGATTCCTACGAGCAGTACTTC | CASRRQSDSYEQYF
- | - | TRBJ1-5 | TRBV6-2/TRBV6-3 | TGTGCCAGCACCCACCAGGGGTTTGTCAATCAGCCCCAGCATTTT | CASTHQGFVNQPQHF
- | - | TRBJ2-1 | TRBV20-1 | TGCAGTGCTAGAGATCCAAGCGGCTCCTACAATGAGCAGTTCTTC | CSARDPSGSYNEQFF
TRBD2 | few | TRBJ2-5 | TRBV5-1 | TGCGCCAGCAGCTCCTTGCTTCGGACTAGCGGACAAGAGACCCAGTACTTC | CASSSLLRTSGQETQYF
- | - | TRBJ1-1 | TRBV7-6 | TGTGCCAGCAGCCTCGCCCGGACAGTAAACACTGAAGCTTTCTTT | CASSLARTVNTEAFF
- | - | TRBJ2-1 | TRBV7-2 | TGTGCCAGCAAGCCTGGATCGGTCCGCAGTGAGCAGTTCTTC | CASKPGSVRSEQFF
- | many | TRBJ2-1 | TRBV5-1 | TGCGCCAGCAGCTTGGAGACTAGTGGCTACAATGAGCAGTTCTTC | CASSLETSGYNEQFF
- | - | TRBJ2-7 | TRBV6-6 | TGTGCCAGCAGAAATCCGACAGGCTACGAGCAGTACTTC | CASRNPTGYEQYF
TRBD1 | - | TRBJ2-7 | TRBV5-4 | TGTGCCAGCAGCGCACCGGGACAGCTTAGCTACGAGCAGTACTTC | CASSAPGQLSYEQYF
- | - | TRBJ1-1 | TRBV5-6 | TGTGCCAGCAGTTCGTTCAGGGGACCGGGCACTGAAGCTTTCTTT | CASSSFRGPGTEAFF
- | once | TRBJ1-2 | TRBV7-9 | TGTGCCAGCAGCTCGGACGTGAGGTGGGGCTACACCTTC | CASSSDVRWGYTF
- | - | TRBJ1-2 | TRBV29-1 | TGCAGCGTTACCGTGGGAAATGGCTACACCTTC | CSVTVGNGYTF
TRBD2 | - | TRBJ2-1 | TRBV12-3/TRBV12-4 | TGTGCCAGCAGTGGAGCGGGAGTAGGGGTCAATGAGCAGTTCTTC | CASSGAGVGVNEQFF
- | few | TRBJ2-1 | TRBV12-3/TRBV12-4 | TGTGCCAGCAGTCACTCCGCGAATGAGCAGTTCTTC | CASSHSANEQFF
- | - | TRBJ2-1 | TRBV5-1 | TGCGCCAGCAGCTTGTTCTCCGGGACTGTGACGTTGGCTGAGCAGTTCTTC | CASSLFSGTVTLAEQFF
TRBD1 | once | TRBJ2-5 | TRBV4-1 | TGCGCCAGCAGCCACGCTACTCGGGACAGGGGAGTCGAGACCCAGTACTTC | CASSHATRDRGVETQYF
- | - | TRBJ2-7 | TRBV5-1 | TGCGCCAGCAGCTTCGAGGGAGGCTACGAGCAGTACTTC | CASSFEGGYEQYF
- | few | TRBJ2-4 | TRBV3-1 | TGTGCCAGCAGCCAGTGGGACGTTGGGAACATTCAGTACTTC | CASSQWDVGNIQYF
- | many | TRBJ1-2 | TRBV7-8 | TGTGCCAGCAGCTTAGCTGGCGGGAACTATGGCTACACCTTC | CASSLAGGNYGYTF
TRBD1 | few | TRBJ2-3 | TRBV5-1 | TGCGCCAGCAGCTTTTTCGGACAGGGGGGCACAGATACGCAGTATTTT | CASSFFGQGGTDTQYF
TRBD1 | few | TRBJ2-6 | TRBV10-3 | TGTGCCATCAGTGAGTCGCCGGGACAGGGGACATCCTCTGGGGCCAACGTCCTGACTTTC | CAISESPGQGTSSGANVLTF
TRBD2 | few | TRBJ2-3 | TRBV28 | TGTGCCAGCAGTTTAGAAGAGGCGGGAGTCTTGTCAGATACGCGGTATTTT | CASSLEEAGVLSDTRYF
TRBD1 | - | TRBJ1-2 | TRBV5-6 | TGTGCCAGCAGCCCGGGACAGGGGTTGAGCTATGGCTACACCTTC | CASSPGQGLSYGYTF
TRBD1 | - | TRBJ2-1 | TRBV3-1 | TGTGCCAGCAGCCTCCAATACACAGGGGTTGGTACGAATGAGCAGTTCTTC | CASSLQYTGVGTNEQFF
TRBD2 | - | TRBJ2-3 | TRBV10-3 | TGTGCCATCAGTGAGTCGTCTCTTAGCGGGGGGATCACAGATACGCAGTATTTT | CAISESSLSGGITDTQYF
- | many | TRBJ2-5 | TRBV5-1 | TGCGCCACAAACGTCGGGGGTCCCCGGGAGACCCAGTACTTC | CATNVGGPRETQYF
TRBD2 | once | TRBJ2-3 | TRBV20-1 | TGCAGTGCTGCAGTCCCCCTAGCGGGGACTTATACGCAGTATTTT | CSAAVPLAGTYTQYF
TRBD1 | - | TRBJ2-1 | TRBV12-3/TRBV12-4 | TGTGCCAGCAGTCGGACAGGGACGAACAATGAGCAGTTCTTC | CASSRTGTNNEQFF
TRBD2 | few | TRBJ2-7 | TRBV7-2 | TGTGCCAGCAGCGCGCCTAGCGGGGTGGAGTACTTC | CASSAPSGVEYF
- | few | TRBJ2-7 | TRBV20-1 | TGCAGTGCTAGAGATAGTAGCCACGAGCAGTACTTC | CSARDSSHEQYF
TRBD2 | many | TRBJ2-3 | TRBV6-4 | TGTGCCAGCAGTGGCGGGGGGGCCACAGATACGCAGTATTTT | CASSGGGATDTQYF